This record looks at one TCR beta chain sequence and its context. Its cognate antigen is unknown. This CDR3 has 13 residues. V lost 6 bases to trimming and J lost 0 bases, with 9 bases between them. The V gene's germline CDR1 is SGHAT and CDR2 FQNNGV. It was with 60 Vbeta and 13 Jbeta primers that the PCR ran. Method: immunoSEQ multiplex PCR; TCRdb's copy keeps in-frame clones and lacks some. This table holds approximately 220,000 clones, approximately 68% found once. This specimen comes from a study of cytomegalovirus exposure and HLA in healthy donors. General observations from the study: A likely sequencing artifact accounted for one observed cluster of highly shared sequence variants.

This chain joins TRBV11-2 and TRBJ2-7; D not certain. Specimen: PBMCs. This sequence originates from a woman in her thirties in good health and CMV-seronegative. CDR3 in amino acids: CASSPYGSYEQYF. The CDR3 bases are TGTGCCAGCAGTCCTTACGGCTCCTACGAGCAGTACTTC.